These T cell receptor beta chains were read from a single sample in a study of blood T cell repertoires in COVID-19. The method was immunoSEQ multiplex PCR; TCRdb's version includes in-frame clones alone and lacks a portion of them. Of hundreds of thousands of clones listed, 87% are singletons. The source material was peripheral blood. The origin of the receptors is a woman in her thirties or forties who had recovered from COVID-19. The CDR3 runs from the conserved cysteine through the conserved F or W. The order of the fields is clone size, J gene, V gene, D gene, CDR3 protein, CDR3 DNA. D genes are given only for firm matches. Clone size, where shown, is once, few, many, or a class for clones that have expanded.

clone size: NA; J gene: TRBJ1-6; V gene: TRBV30; D gene: TRBD1; CDR3 protein: CAWSVQGAAPLHF; CDR3 DNA: TGTGCCTGGAGTGTACAGGGGGCTGCACCCCTCCACTTT
clone size: NA; J gene: TRBJ1-1; V gene: TRBV2; D gene: NA; CDR3 protein: CASSFFLNRNTEAFF; CDR3 DNA: TGTGCCAGCAGTTTTTTCCTTAACAGGAACACTGAAGCTTTCTTT
clone size: NA; J gene: TRBJ1-2; V gene: TRBV18; D gene: TRBD1; CDR3 protein: CASSGQGADYGYTF; CDR3 DNA: TGTGCCAGCTCAGGACAGGGGGCGGACTATGGCTACACCTTC
clone size: NA; J gene: TRBJ2-2; V gene: TRBV27; D gene: TRBD2; CDR3 protein: CASISGTSGGRNTGELFF; CDR3 DNA: TGTGCCAGCATATCCGGGACTAGCGGGGGCCGTAACACCGGGGAGCTGTTTTTT
clone size: NA; J gene: TRBJ2-7; V gene: TRBV4-3; D gene: TRBD1; CDR3 protein: CASSLRLHRGRLDPSYEQYF; CDR3 DNA: TGCGCCAGCAGCCTCCGACTACACAGGGGGCGACTGGACCCCTCCTACGAGCAGTACTTC
clone size: once; J gene: TRBJ1-1; V gene: TRBV6-5; D gene: NA; CDR3 protein: CASSYLAGQDTEAFF; CDR3 DNA: TGTGCCAGCAGTTACTTGGCAGGGCAGGACACTGAAGCTTTCTTT
clone size: NA; J gene: TRBJ1-1; V gene: TRBV5-4; D gene: NA; CDR3 protein: CASSFPRQEAFF; CDR3 DNA: TGTGCCAGCAGCTTTCCCCGACAGGAAGCTTTCTTT
clone size: NA; J gene: TRBJ2-2; V gene: TRBV6-5; D gene: NA; CDR3 protein: CASSYGQGYTGELFF; CDR3 DNA: TGTGCCAGCAGTTACGGCCAGGGGTACACCGGGGAGCTGTTTTTT
clone size: NA; J gene: TRBJ2-4; V gene: TRBV5-1; D gene: NA; CDR3 protein: CASSLGAREVNIQYF; CDR3 DNA: TGCGCCAGCAGCTTGGGGGCCAGGGAAGTGAACATTCAGTACTTC
clone size: NA; J gene: TRBJ1-6; V gene: TRBV5-1; D gene: NA; CDR3 protein: CASSLGQIDSPLHF; CDR3 DNA: TGCGCCAGCAGCCTCGGACAGATTGATTCACCCCTCCACTTT
clone size: few; J gene: TRBJ2-3; V gene: TRBV4-2; D gene: TRBD1; CDR3 protein: CASSPPGQSTDTQYF; CDR3 DNA: TGTGCCAGCAGCCCACCGGGACAGTCCACAGATACGCAGTATTTT
clone size: NA; J gene: TRBJ1-1; V gene: TRBV29-1; D gene: NA; CDR3 protein: CSVGRGWGTEAFF; CDR3 DNA: TGCAGCGTTGGCAGGGGATGGGGAACTGAAGCTTTCTTT
clone size: NA; J gene: TRBJ2-7; V gene: TRBV13; D gene: TRBD1; CDR3 protein: CASSGPGQLYEQYF; CDR3 DNA: TGTGCCAGCAGCGGACCGGGACAGCTCTACGAGCAGTACTTC
clone size: NA; J gene: TRBJ1-2; V gene: TRBV5-1; D gene: TRBD1; CDR3 protein: CASSLGVKTDGTDGYTF; CDR3 DNA: TGCGCCAGCAGCTTGGGCGTGAAGACAGACGGGACAGACGGCTACACCTTC
clone size: NA; J gene: TRBJ2-7; V gene: TRBV12-5; D gene: TRBD1; CDR3 protein: CASGPSDRAAEQYF; CDR3 DNA: TGTGCTAGTGGTCCATCGGACAGGGCGGCCGAGCAGTACTTC
clone size: once; J gene: TRBJ1-2; V gene: TRBV19; D gene: NA; CDR3 protein: CASSINRVSSYTF; CDR3 DNA: TGTGCCAGTAGTATAAATCGGGTATCGAGCTACACCTTC